This T cell receptor beta chain was obtained from a study of T cell repertoires in cytomegalovirus infection. Study-wide results and limits: In two of eight donors, the top clonotype was HLA-C-restricted CMV-specific.

Germline V CDR1 and CDR2: MDHEN, SYDVKM. The CDR3 is 17 amino acids. The ends were cut back, 6 bases at V and 1 base at J, with 19 bases in the middle. This clonotype was found a few times. Its antigen is unknown. One entry per CDR3 protein, called by TCRdb with MiXCR from the reads. The table has hundreds of thousands of distinct CDR3 sequences, approximately 46% seen once. The rearrangement links TRBV28 to TRBJ1-5; possible D gene TRBD1, 6 bases. The starting material was cultured PBMCs, obtained from culture after CMV antigen stimulation. This clonotype originated in a human donor in good health (CMV status not recorded). Some clones in this sample may be carry-over from other donors' samples. Here the CDR3 reads CASSRHAGEGSNQPQHF. CDR3 in DNA: TGTGCCAGCAGCCGACACGCAGGGGAAGGGAGCAATCAGCCCCAGCATTTT.